Here is one T cell receptor (beta chain) with its context. The junction departs from germline at one end; a sequencing error may be responsible. This CDR3 contains 11 residues. Amplification of TCR beta CDR3 regions was performed using RNA transcripts as template. The primer set for the first-round RT-PCR of the TCR CDR3 was HTBI. MiXCR was run by TCRdb on the multiplex PCR reads, yielding one entry per CDR3 protein. The sample includes roughly 500,000 distinct CDR3 sequences, about 43% of them seen just once. This record belongs to a study of T cells in Graves' hyperthyroidism and ophthalmopathy. V and J are TRBV12-3 or TRBV12-4 and TRBJ2-6, with D hard to call. The receptor comes from an adult woman with Graves' disease, either hyperthyroidism or ophthalmopathy (not recorded which). Sequencing was performed on peripheral blood or thyroid tissue (not recorded which). CDR3 sequence reads: CASSLERTEAF. Here the CDR3 DNA reads TGTGCCAGCAGTTTAGAGCGTACTGAAGCTTTC.